This T cell receptor beta chain was documented in a study of T-cell reconstitution after alpha-beta-depleted transplantation in children. Preparation of the TCRbeta library involved a method that used unique molecular identifiers. Each CDR3 protein gets one entry after TCRdb re-called the PCR reads with MiXCR. The top ten hold about 12% of the sample, which has 150,000 to 200,000 distinct CDR3 sequences, just over 14% seen once. This clonotype was observed at least ten times. Germline CDR1 and CDR2: SGHRS and YFSETQ. The V and J ends lost 3 bases and 6 bases, in that order; junction bases with no gene match: 10. CDR3 length: 16 amino acids.

Sequenced here: PBMCs from the stem cell graft donor, sampled from the stem cell graft. This TCR derives from a human donor who donated a stem cell graft to a child with acute lymphoblastic leukemia. V and J are TRBV5-1 and TRBJ2-4; TRBD2 matches at 9 bases. The CDR3 sequence is CASSSPSGIGGNIQYF. The CDR3 coding sequence is TGCGCCAGCAGCTCCCCTAGCGGGATCGGGGGAAACATTCAGTACTTC. The full variable domain, with the rest looked up from reference TRBV5-1 and TRBJ2-4, is KAGVTQTPRYLIKTRGQQVTLSCSPISGHRSVSWYQQTPGQGLQFLFEYFSETQRNKGNFPGRFSGRQFSNSRSEMNVSTLELGDSALYLCASSSPSGIGGNIQYFGAGTRLSVL.